This T cell receptor (beta chain) emerged from a study of control samples from healthy donors and cancer patients. TCRdb keeps only in-frame clones here, not all; method: immunoSEQ multiplex PCR. The table includes 170,000 or so clones, approximately 95% detected once. Germline loops: CDR1 SGDLS, CDR2 YYNGEE. The CDR3 is made up of 11 amino acids. Trimming left V 3 bases short and J 6 bases short, with 5 bases between. This clonotype was sampled from a man aged 18 to 30 in good health. Sequences were obtained from blood. The genes are TRBV9 and TRBJ2-3; no definite D call. The DNA of the CDR3 is TGTGCCAGCAGCGCCTACGATACGCAGTATTTT. Encoded protein: CASSAYDTQYF. The full variable domain, with the rest looked up from reference TRBV9 and TRBJ2-3, is DSGVTQTPKHLITATGQRVTLRCSPRSGDLSVYWYQQSLDQGLQFLIQYYNGEERAKGNILERFSAQQFPDLHSELNLSSLELGDSALYFCASSAYDTQYFGPGTRLTVL.